The text below deals with one T cell receptor (beta chain). Trimming took 6 bases from V and 6 from J, leaving 16 bases between them. The germline CDR1 and CDR2 sequences are SQVTM and ANQGSEA. This CDR3 region has 13 residues. Per the study methods: Reference gene primer amplification gave estimated nucleated cell counts. Clones were sequenced by immunoSEQ multiplex PCR, and TCRdb holds only the in-frame ones, with some missing. V and J calls and clone size are as listed in that table; D and trimming were resolved from the DNA. The sample carries roughly 100,000 clones, over 70% recorded once. These data are taken from a study of blood T cell repertoires in COVID-19. Study at large: Some COVID-19 samples were acute and others convalescent; all came from the United States, Italy and Spain.

V usage is TRBV29-1 and J usage is TRBJ2-3; D is uncertain. This clonotype originated in a man aged 45-60 years with acute or convalescent COVID-19. Sequencing used peripheral blood. The CDR3, as DNA: TGCAGCGTCGAGGTAGCCCTTCGGGATACGCAGTATTTT. This codes for CSVEVALRDTQYF.